These T cell receptor beta chains were read from a single sample in a study of immune evolution from preneoplasia to lung adenocarcinoma. Clones were read by immunoSEQ multiplex PCR, and TCRdb kept only the in-frame ones, dropping some. The data show 23,000 or so clones, about 79% seen once. Sequencing was done on a sample of FFPE invasive lung adenocarcinoma tissue. These TCRs come from a person in their sixties with lung adenocarcinoma. Both conserved end residues are part of each CDR3. The D gene is left open where the match is weak. Only part of the rows carry a size: once, few, many, or a class if the clone is expanded.

v_call: TRBV28
d_call: TRBD2
j_call: TRBJ2-7
clone_size: few
cdr3_nt: TGTGCCAGCAGTCTAGCGGGATTCTCCTACGAGCAGTACTTC
cdr3_aa: CASSLAGFSYEQYF

v_call: TRBV4-1
d_call: -
j_call: TRBJ2-1
clone_size: -
cdr3_nt: TGCGCCAGCAGCCAAGACTTCCAGAATGAGCAGTTCTTC
cdr3_aa: CASSQDFQNEQFF

v_call: TRBV19
d_call: -
j_call: TRBJ2-6
clone_size: -
cdr3_nt: TGTGTCAGTAAGGGAATAGGTTTCTCTGGGGCCAACGTCCTGACTTTC
cdr3_aa: CVSKGIGFSGANVLTF

v_call: TRBV28
d_call: TRBD2
j_call: TRBJ2-1
clone_size: -
cdr3_nt: TGTGCCAGCAGTTTCTTTGAGGGAGGGCGCCATGAGCAGTTCTTC
cdr3_aa: CASSFFEGGRHEQFF

v_call: TRBV30
d_call: -
j_call: TRBJ2-5
clone_size: -
cdr3_nt: TGTGCCTGGAGTGAGTACCAAGAGACCCAGTACTTC
cdr3_aa: CAWSEYQETQYF

v_call: TRBV7-7
d_call: -
j_call: TRBJ2-2
clone_size: -
cdr3_nt: TGTGCCAGCAGCCACGAGGTGGGCGGGGAGCTGTTTTTT
cdr3_aa: CASSHEVGGELFF

v_call: TRBV10-2
d_call: -
j_call: TRBJ1-2
clone_size: -
cdr3_nt: TGCGCCAGCAGTGATGCCAGGGCGGGTGGCTACACCTTC
cdr3_aa: CASSDARAGGYTF

v_call: TRBV7-9
d_call: TRBD2
j_call: TRBJ2-5
clone_size: -
cdr3_nt: TGTGCCAGCAGCCCACTAGCGGGAGAGGAGACCCAGTACTTC
cdr3_aa: CASSPLAGEETQYF

v_call: TRBV27
d_call: TRBD2
j_call: TRBJ2-1
clone_size: -
cdr3_nt: TGTGCCAGCAGTCGGGAGGGGGGGGATGAGCAGTTCTTC
cdr3_aa: CASSREGGDEQFF

v_call: TRBV2
d_call: -
j_call: TRBJ2-4
clone_size: -
cdr3_nt: TGTGCCAGCGGGGGGAACATTCAGTACTTC
cdr3_aa: CASGGNIQYF

v_call: TRBV19
d_call: -
j_call: TRBJ2-6
clone_size: few
cdr3_nt: TGTGCCAGTAAGGGAATAGGTTTCTCTGGGGCCAACGTCCTGACTTTC
cdr3_aa: CASKGIGFSGANVLTF

v_call: TRBV4-2
d_call: -
j_call: TRBJ1-1
clone_size: medium-sized
cdr3_nt: TGTGCCAGCAGCCAAGAGGGCAGGGGTGTTCGTCCTGAAGCTTTCTTT
cdr3_aa: CASSQEGRGVRPEAFF

v_call: TRBV19
d_call: -
j_call: TRBJ1-5
clone_size: medium-sized
cdr3_nt: TGTGCCAGTAGTCCTACAGGGCTTGATCAGCCCCAGCATTTT
cdr3_aa: CASSPTGLDQPQHF

v_call: TRBV10-3
d_call: -
j_call: TRBJ1-5
clone_size: -
cdr3_nt: TGTGCCATTGGTACAGGAAGGGACGGACCCCAGCATTTT
cdr3_aa: CAIGTGRDGPQHF

v_call: TRBV19
d_call: TRBD1
j_call: TRBJ1-2
clone_size: -
cdr3_nt: TGTGCCAGTACCCCCGGGACAGGGAGTAACTATGGCTACACCTTC
cdr3_aa: CASTPGTGSNYGYTF

v_call: TRBV9
d_call: -
j_call: TRBJ2-7
clone_size: -
cdr3_nt: TGTGCCAGCAGCGTACAGGGTGTCCCATACGAGCAGTACTTC
cdr3_aa: CASSVQGVPYEQYF

v_call: TRBV30
d_call: -
j_call: TRBJ2-1
clone_size: -
cdr3_nt: TGTGCCTGGAGCAGGATCGATGAGCAGTTCTTC
cdr3_aa: CAWSRIDEQFF

v_call: TRBV4-1
d_call: TRBD1
j_call: TRBJ2-7
clone_size: -
cdr3_nt: TGCGCCAGCAGCCTCCGGACAGGGCCGGAAGTCTACGAGCAGTACTTC
cdr3_aa: CASSLRTGPEVYEQYF

v_call: TRBV18
d_call: -
j_call: TRBJ1-4
clone_size: once
cdr3_nt: TGTGCCAGCTCACTAAATCCGGGAAATGAAAAACTGTTTTTT
cdr3_aa: CASSLNPGNEKLFF

v_call: TRBV5-1
d_call: -
j_call: TRBJ2-1
clone_size: -
cdr3_nt: TGCGCCAGCAGCTTGGTCCCAGAAAACAATGAGCAGTTCTTC
cdr3_aa: CASSLVPENNEQFF

v_call: TRBV28
d_call: TRBD2
j_call: TRBJ2-5
clone_size: -
cdr3_nt: TGTGCCACCCGGGGGGGCGGGACCAAGGCCCAGTACTTC
cdr3_aa: CATRGGGTKAQYF

v_call: TRBV27
d_call: -
j_call: TRBJ2-7
clone_size: few
cdr3_nt: TGTGCCAGCAGTTTACATCTCGCGGGCGTGAACGAGCAGTACTTC
cdr3_aa: CASSLHLAGVNEQYF

v_call: TRBV28
d_call: -
j_call: TRBJ2-1
clone_size: -
cdr3_nt: TGTGCCAGCAGTAGGGGGTACAATGAGCAGTTCTTC
cdr3_aa: CASSRGYNEQFF

v_call: TRBV25-1
d_call: -
j_call: TRBJ2-7
clone_size: -
cdr3_nt: TGTGCCAGCAGATCACAGGGTTCCTACGAGCAGTACTTC
cdr3_aa: CASRSQGSYEQYF

v_call: TRBV19
d_call: -
j_call: TRBJ2-4
clone_size: -
cdr3_nt: TGTGCCAGTAGTTCCCCTAGGGTGGGAGCCAAAAACATTCAGTACTTC
cdr3_aa: CASSSPRVGAKNIQYF

v_call: TRBV6-5
d_call: -
j_call: TRBJ1-2
clone_size: -
cdr3_nt: TGTGCCAGCCAGCCCGCTCCCGCAAGACACTATGGCTACACCTTC
cdr3_aa: CASQPAPARHYGYTF

v_call: TRBV11-3
d_call: -
j_call: TRBJ2-1
clone_size: -
cdr3_nt: TGTGCCAGCAGCTCCCTGATGAGTTCCTACAATGAGCAGTTCTTC
cdr3_aa: CASSSLMSSYNEQFF

v_call: TRBV7-2
d_call: TRBD1
j_call: TRBJ2-3
clone_size: -
cdr3_nt: TGTGCCAGCAGCTTCCGACAGGGGATAGATACGCAGTATTTT
cdr3_aa: CASSFRQGIDTQYF

v_call: TRBV4-1
d_call: TRBD2
j_call: TRBJ2-7
clone_size: -
cdr3_nt: TGCGCCAGCAGCCAAGAAGCGGGATTTGGACGGGAGCAGTACTTC
cdr3_aa: CASSQEAGFGREQYF

v_call: TRBV7-9
d_call: -
j_call: TRBJ2-6
clone_size: -
cdr3_nt: TGTGCCAGCAGCTTAGTTGTAGCAGGGGCCAACGTCCTGACTTTC
cdr3_aa: CASSLVVAGANVLTF